This T cell receptor beta chain was observed in a study of long-term antiretroviral therapy in people with HIV. Study-wide results and caveats: Diversity remained lower than transplant donor controls, even though it increased after ART.

immunoSEQ v3.0 was run at survey level. The assay was immunoSEQ multiplex PCR, and TCRdb's table has in-frame clones only and misses some. The data contain some 23,000 clones, approximately 86% of them singletons. As regards this clone: The antigen is not known.

The CDR3 length is 15 residues. Trimming took off 0 bases at V and 5 bases at J, with 13 bases between the two ends. Germline values: CDR1 SGHDN, CDR2 FVKESK. V is TRBV14 and J is TRBJ1-1; D gene uncertain. The sample here was unsorted PBMCs, taken around 4.5 years after starting antiretroviral therapy. The TCR originated in a man aged 25-45 years with HIV. The DNA for the CDR3 is TGTGCCAGCAGCCAAGAGGGATGGGGTATAACTGAAGCTTTCTTT. Translation gives CASSQEGWGITEAFF.